One T cell receptor beta chain is described in this entry. Its target is unknown. This CDR3 comprises 15 residues. The V gene's germline CDR1 is SEHNR and CDR2 FQNEAQ (reference sequence). The V segment lost 2 bases and the J segment 5 bases; nucleotides outside the gene matches: 7. Genomic DNA (from each subset) was split evenly across several immunoSEQ plates. Profiled with immunoSEQ multiplex PCR; TCRdb holds only in-frame clones, not every one. The data show fewer than 2.5 million clones, under 95% seen once. This sample is drawn from a study of shared clonotypes between healthy human individuals. Study results and caveats: Donor scarcity curtailed the genetic and exposure-history diversity represented herein.

The sequenced sample was naive CD4+ T cells from PBMCs. This sample's subset: CD45RA+ positively selected. The chain is built from TRBV7-9 and TRBJ2-5; 8 nucleotides match TRBD1. This sequence originates from a man aged 18 to 30 in good health. Some clones in this sample may be carry-over from other donors' samples. The CDR3 DNA sequence: TGTGCCAGCAGCTTATCGGACAGGGCTTGGGAGACCCAGTACTTC. This codes for CASSLSDRAWETQYF.